The entry below describes one TCR beta chain. This specimen comes from a study of blood T cell repertoires in COVID-19. Assay: immunoSEQ multiplex PCR; the TCRdb copy retains only in-frame clones and omits some. The table includes fewer than 200,000 clones, almost 80% detected once. Sequencing was carried out using peripheral blood. The receptor's source is a woman between 65 and 79 years old with acute or convalescent COVID-19.

The CDR3, as DNA: TGTGCCAGCAGCTTGAAGGGCGGGGGAGTGGTGGATGAGCAGTTCTTC. Protein product: CASSLKGGGVVDEQFF. The V and J genes are TRBV5-4 and TRBJ2-1; 7 bases align to TRBD2. Germline CDR1 and CDR2: SGHNT and YYREEE (reference sequence). The CDR3 runs 16 residues. After removal of 1 base from V and 8 bases from J, the junction contained 12 bases not matched to a gene.